These 21 T cell receptor beta chains came from one sample sequenced in a study of blood T cell repertoires in COVID-19. Repertoires were generated with immunoSEQ multiplex PCR, while TCRdb's copy carries only in-frame clones and drops some. The table records approximately 80,000 clones, 80% to 85% of them present only once. What was sequenced was peripheral blood. The receptors here all came from a human donor in a cohort sampled during active COVID-19.

The chain is built from TRBV3-1 (or the pseudogene TRBV3-2) and TRBJ1-4; D remains unclear. The CDR3 runs to 14 residues. V lost 4 bases and J lost 8, with 14 bases in between. Germline CDR1 is LGHDT and CDR2 is YNNKEL (reference sequence). CDR3 sequence (DNA): TGTGCCAGCAGCCCCCTCCGAGGGAGCGAAAAACTGTTTTTT. It encodes CASSPLRGSEKLFF.

This chain uses TRBV3-1 (or the pseudogene TRBV3-2) with TRBJ2-7; the D is unclear. With 0 bases removed from V and 0 bases from J, the gap between germline ends came to 6 bases. The CDR3 runs 14 residues. Germline loops: CDR1 LGHDT, CDR2 YNNKEL (reference sequence). The CDR3 spells CASSQDSSSYEQYF. Here the CDR3 DNA reads TGTGCCAGCAGCCAAGATTCTTCCTCCTACGAGCAGTACTTC.

V and J are TRBV28 and TRBJ2-1; TRBD2 agrees at 8 bases. The junction had 4 bases not matched to a gene; V was cut back by 3 bases and J by 6 bases. The CDR3 is 14 amino acids. Germline values: CDR1 MDHEN, CDR2 SYDVKM. The chain's CDR3 is CASSLGLAGNEQFF. The CDR3 DNA is TGTGCCAGCAGTTTGGGGCTAGCGGGCAATGAGCAGTTCTTC.

This chain links TRBV30 with TRBJ1-3; TRBD1 aligns across 7 bases. The germline V gene encodes CDR1 GTSNPN and CDR2 SVGIG (reference sequence). There are 15 residues in the CDR3. V was clipped by 3 bases and J by 0 bases; unmatched bases: 5. The CDR3 reads CAWSLGGGSGNTIYF. For the CDR3, the DNA is TGTGCCTGGAGCCTAGGGGGCGGCTCTGGAAACACCATATATTTT.

The chain couples TRBV9 to TRBJ2-5; 13 nucleotides align to TRBD2. Germline values: CDR1 SGDLS, CDR2 YYNGEE. J was trimmed by 3 bases and V by 4 bases; bases with no gene match: 9. The CDR3 is 17 residues long. The DNA of the CDR3 is TGTGCCAGCAGCCCCCGGCCAGGGACTAGCGGGAAAGAGACCCAGTACTTC. This codes for CASSPRPGTSGKETQYF.

The chain employs TRBV15 and TRBJ2-5, with D tentatively TRBD2 (5 bases). The CDR3 consists of 15 residues. From germline, CDR1 is LNHNV and CDR2 YYDKDF (reference sequence). V was shortened by 0 bases and J by 5 bases, with 13 bases between the two germline ends. CDR3 sequence: CATSRDRGIGETQYF. The CDR3 DNA follows: TGTGCCACCAGCAGAGATCGAGGGATTGGGGAGACCCAGTACTTC.

This clone has a handful of counts. This chain connects TRBV7-2 to TRBJ2-5; 8 nucleotides line up with TRBD1. Germline V gene sequence: CDR1 SGHTA, CDR2 FQGNSA. The V segment lost 5 bases and the J segment 4 bases; nucleotides outside the gene matches: 6. The length of the CDR3 is 14 residues. The CDR3 bases are TGTGCCAGCAGCCAGGACAGGGATGGAGAGACCCAGTACTTC. It codes for CASSQDRDGETQYF. The complete variable domain, with remaining parts taken from reference TRBV7-2 and TRBJ2-5, reads GAGVSQSPSNKVTEKGKDVELRCDPISGHTALYWYRQSLGQGLEFLIYFQGNSAPDKSGLPSDRFSAERTGGSVSTLTIQRTQQEDSAVYLCASSQDRDGETQYFGPGTRLLVL.

This sequence joins TRBV24-1 and TRBJ1-1; D gene unclear. V was cut by 7 bases and J by 10 bases, with 21 bases left in between. Germline CDR1 is KGHDR and CDR2 is SFDVKD. This CDR3 has 14 amino acids. The CDR3 sequence: CATSLGGETRGAFF. As DNA, the CDR3 is TGTGCCACCAGCCTGGGCGGGGAGACACGAGGAGCTTTCTTT.

This chain joins TRBV9 and TRBJ2-4; perhaps TRBD2 as D (5 bases). The CDR3 consists of 13 residues. V was pared by 0 bases and J by 9 bases, with 10 bases between. CDR1 and CDR2 (germline): SGDLS, YYNGEE. The CDR3 sequence is CASSVEVGGIQYF. The CDR3 region has the DNA TGTGCCAGCAGCGTAGAGGTAGGAGGCATTCAGTACTTC.

The chain has TRBV28 and TRBJ1-2; maybe TRBD1 (5 bases). The V end was cut by 6 bases, the J end by 5 bases, with 13 bases between. The CDR3 spans 13 residues. Germline V gene data show CDR1 as MDHEN and CDR2 as SYDVKM. For the CDR3, the DNA is TGTGCCAGCAGGACGGGGGGGTTGTATGGCTACACCTTC. Translated: CASRTGGLYGYTF.

J is TRBJ1-6 and V is TRBV28; D might be TRBD1 (5 bases). Germline V gene lookup returns CDR1 MDHEN and CDR2 SYDVKM. The V and J ends lost 2 bases and 7 bases respectively, with 15 bases between them. CDR3 length: 16 amino acids. This CDR3 is CASSLGGEGVNSPLHF. The CDR3 region has the DNA TGTGCCAGCAGTTTAGGAGGGGAAGGAGTGAATTCACCCCTCCACTTT.

V usage is TRBV5-4 and J usage is TRBJ1-1, with TRBD1 as a possible D gene (5 bases). V lost 4 bases and J lost 0, with 22 bases in between. The germline gives CDR1 SGHNT, CDR2 YYREEE (reference sequence). The CDR3 is 18 residues long. The CDR3 loop reads CASSRGGRYPTLNTEAFF. CDR3 nucleotide sequence: TGTGCCAGCAGCCGGGGGGGTAGGTACCCAACGTTGAACACTGAAGCTTTCTTT. The entire variable domain, with the rest obtained from reference TRBV5-4 and TRBJ1-1, is as follows: ETGVTQSPTHLIKTRGQQVTLRCSSQSGHNTVSWYQQALGQGPQFIFQYYREEENGRGNFPPRFSGLQFPNYSSELNVNALELDDSALYLCASSRGGRYPTLNTEAFFGQGTRLTVV.

At least ten counts were recorded for this clone. V is TRBV5-6 and J is TRBJ2-7, with 9 bases lining up with TRBD1. This CDR3 has 15 amino acids. Unmatched junction bases numbered 11, after V lost 1 base and J lost 9 bases. CDR1 and CDR2 (germline): SGHDT, YYEEEE. The CDR3 DNA reads TGTGCCAGCAGCTTGATTTGGGACAGGGTGGAGCGGCAGTACTTC. This gives the protein CASSLIWDRVERQYF.

The rearrangement joins TRBV3-1 (or the pseudogene TRBV3-2) to TRBJ1-6, with D hard to call. CDR3 length: 14 residues. The ends were cut back, 0 bases at V and 6 bases at J, with 6 bases in the middle. Germline V gene sequence: CDR1 LGHDT, CDR2 YNNKEL (reference sequence). CDR3 in DNA: TGTGCCAGCAGCCAAGAGCGGGCTAATTCACCCCTCCACTTT. It codes for CASSQERANSPLHF.

Concerning this clone itself: A junction end diverges from the germline sequence, so it may reflect a read error. CDR3 nucleotide sequence: TGCGCCAGTACAAAGTCCCAAGACAGGGGGGAGAGCCAGTACTTC. Its protein is CASTKSQDRGESQYF. This rearrangement joins TRBV5-1 to TRBJ2-5; 9 nucleotides align to TRBD1. The CDR3 runs 15 residues. Germline V CDR1 and CDR2: SGHRS, YFSETQ. Supplemented by reference TRBV5-1 and TRBJ2-5, the full variable domain reads KAGVTQTPRYLIKTRGQQVTLSCSPISGHRSVSWYQQTPGQGLQFLFEYFSETQRNKGNFPGRFSGRQFSNSRSEMNVSTLELGDSALYLCASTKSQDRGESQYFGPGTRLLVL.

This rearrangement joins TRBV15 to TRBJ2-2; 7 bases are a match to TRBD1. The CDR3 is 13 amino acids. From germline, CDR1 is LNHNV and CDR2 YYDKDF (reference sequence). Germline trimming cut 2 bases from V and 6 bases from J; bases unmatched to any gene: 0. CDR3 DNA sequence: TGTGCCACCAGCAGACAGGGGGCCGGGGAGCTGTTTTTT. Translated: CATSRQGAGELFF. Looking up the rest from reference TRBV15 and TRBJ2-2 gives the full variable domain: DAMVIQNPRYQVTQFGKPVTLSCSQTLNHNVMYWYQQKSSQAPKLLFHYYDKDFNNEADTPDNFQSRRPNTSFCFLDIRSPGLGDTAMYLCATSRQGAGELFFGEGSRLTVL.

This clone came up a few times. The rearrangement joins TRBV2 to TRBJ2-7; possible D gene TRBD1, 7 bases. The V and J ends lost 5 bases and 5 bases respectively, with 16 bases between them. CDR1 and CDR2 (germline): SNHLY, FYNNEI. CDR3 size: 14 residues. Written as DNA, the CDR3 is TGTGCCAGCAGTTTGACAGGGAGGAGCCACGAGCAGTACTTC. Translation gives CASSLTGRSHEQYF.

V is TRBV12-3 or TRBV12-4 and J is TRBJ1-1; D ambiguous. The CDR3 has 13 amino acids. Trimming shortened V by 2 bases and J by 0 bases, and 4 bases separated the two germline ends. CDR3 coding DNA: TGTGCCAGCAGTTTATTAGTGAACACTGAAGCTTTCTTT. Its protein product is CASSLLVNTEAFF.

This chain connects TRBV5-1 to TRBJ2-3, with D maybe TRBD1 (7 bases). The CDR3 loop spans 15 amino acids. Trimming took 1 base from V and 9 from J, leaving 18 bases between them. Germline V gene data show CDR1 as SGHRS and CDR2 as YFSETQ. For the CDR3, the DNA is TGCGCCAGCAGCTTGCAAGGGGGGAGACAGGGAACGCAGTATTTT. Its protein product is CASSLQGGRQGTQYF.

CDR3 in amino acids: CASSVGTGLHEKLFF. In DNA, the CDR3 is TGTGCCAGCAGCGTCGGGACAGGGTTGCATGAAAAACTGTTTTTT. The chain employs TRBV9 and TRBJ1-4; 9 nucleotides agree with TRBD1. The V gene end was trimmed by 2 bases and the J gene end by 6 bases; junction bases not matched to a gene: 5. Germline loops: CDR1 SGDLS, CDR2 YYNGEE. CDR3 length: 15 residues.

V and J are TRBV19 and TRBJ1-4, with D possibly being TRBD1 (6 bases). Per the germline V gene, CDR1 is LNHDA and CDR2 is SQIVND (reference sequence). V was shortened by 3 bases and J by 5 bases, with 13 bases between the two germline ends. This CDR3 contains 15 residues. CDR3 in amino acids: CASSMGATGNEKLFF. CDR3 coding DNA: TGTGCCAGTAGTATGGGGGCCACAGGGAATGAAAAACTGTTTTTT. The whole variable domain, remainder taken from reference TRBV19 and TRBJ1-4, is DGGITQSPKYLFRKEGQNVTLSCEQNLNHDAMYWYRQDPGQGLRLIYYSQIVNDFQKGDIAEGYSVSREKKESFPLTVTSAQKNPTAFYLCASSMGATGNEKLFFGSGTQLSVL.